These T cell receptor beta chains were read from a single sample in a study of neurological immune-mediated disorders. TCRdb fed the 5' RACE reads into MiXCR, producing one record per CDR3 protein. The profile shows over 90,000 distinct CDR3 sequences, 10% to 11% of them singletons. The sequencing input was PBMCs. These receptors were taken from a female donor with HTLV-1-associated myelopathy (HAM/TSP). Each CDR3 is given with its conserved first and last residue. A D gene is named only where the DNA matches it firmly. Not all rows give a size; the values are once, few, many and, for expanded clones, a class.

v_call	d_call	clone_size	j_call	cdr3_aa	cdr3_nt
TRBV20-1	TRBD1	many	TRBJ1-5	CSAKDRGAYSNQPQHF	TGCAGTGCTAAGGACAGGGGGGCTTATAGCAATCAGCCCCAGCATTTT
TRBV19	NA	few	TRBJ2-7	CASSIGASMGYEQYF	TGTGCCAGTAGTATCGGAGCTAGTATGGGCTACGAGCAGTACTTC
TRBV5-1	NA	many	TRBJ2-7	CASSSGPYEQYF	TGCGCCAGCAGCTCTGGCCCCTACGAGCAGTACTTC
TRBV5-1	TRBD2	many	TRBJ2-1	CASSFSGGLYNEQFF	TGCGCCAGCAGCTTCAGCGGGGGGCTATACAATGAGCAGTTCTTC
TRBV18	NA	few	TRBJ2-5	CASSPPGGETQYF	TGTGCCAGCTCACCCCCCGGGGGAGAGACCCAGTACTTC
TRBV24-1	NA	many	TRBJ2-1	CATSDYQGQRGYNEQFF	TGTGCCACCAGTGATTACCAGGGACAAAGAGGTTACAATGAGCAGTTCTTC
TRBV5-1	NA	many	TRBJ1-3	CASSFQPLGGHSGNTIYF	TGCGCCAGCAGTTTCCAGCCTCTTGGCGGACACTCTGGAAACACCATATATTTT
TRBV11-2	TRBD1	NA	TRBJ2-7	CASSLDSSGTALYEQYF	TGTGCCAGCAGCTTAGACAGCTCCGGGACAGCCCTCTACGAGCAGTACTTC
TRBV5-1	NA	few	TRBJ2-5	CASSTLPGTEETQYF	TGCGCCAGCAGCACTTTGCCCGGGACGGAAGAGACCCAGTACTTC
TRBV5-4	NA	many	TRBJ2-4	CASSLSGLAKNIQYF	TGTGCCAGCAGCTTGAGTGGGTTGGCCAAAAACATTCAGTACTTC